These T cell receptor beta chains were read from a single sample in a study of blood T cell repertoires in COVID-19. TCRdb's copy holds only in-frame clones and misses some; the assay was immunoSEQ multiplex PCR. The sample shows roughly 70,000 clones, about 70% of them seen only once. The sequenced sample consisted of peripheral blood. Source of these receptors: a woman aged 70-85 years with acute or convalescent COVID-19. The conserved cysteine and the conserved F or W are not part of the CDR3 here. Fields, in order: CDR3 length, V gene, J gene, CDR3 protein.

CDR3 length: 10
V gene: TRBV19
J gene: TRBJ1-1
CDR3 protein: ASRSLNTEAF

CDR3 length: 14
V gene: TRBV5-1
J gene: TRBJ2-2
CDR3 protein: ASSLNQGGNTGELF

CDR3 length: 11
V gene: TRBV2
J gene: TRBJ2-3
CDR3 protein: ATRGQDEDTQY

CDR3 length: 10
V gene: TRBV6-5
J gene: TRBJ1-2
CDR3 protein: ASSSQGRGYT

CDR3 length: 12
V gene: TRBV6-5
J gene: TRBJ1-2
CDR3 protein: ASSPGQGAGGYT

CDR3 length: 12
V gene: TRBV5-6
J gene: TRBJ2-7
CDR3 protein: ASSLGQVTYEQY

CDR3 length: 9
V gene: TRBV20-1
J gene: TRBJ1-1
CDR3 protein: RAGRYTEAF

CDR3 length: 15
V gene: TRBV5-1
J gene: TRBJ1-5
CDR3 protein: ASSRVGTATSNQPQH

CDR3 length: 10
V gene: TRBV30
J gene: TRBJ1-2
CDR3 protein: AWSEGAGGYT

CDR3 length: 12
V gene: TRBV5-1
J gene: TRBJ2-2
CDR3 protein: ASSLADRDGELF

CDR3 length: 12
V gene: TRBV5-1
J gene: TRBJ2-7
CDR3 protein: ASSVRQGPNEQY

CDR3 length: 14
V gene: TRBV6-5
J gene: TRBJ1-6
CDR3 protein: ASSYSGGSMNSPLH

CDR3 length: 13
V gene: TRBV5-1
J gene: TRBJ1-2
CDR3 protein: ASSSSTVFNYGYT

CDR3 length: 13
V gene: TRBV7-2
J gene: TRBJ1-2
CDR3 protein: ASIPMRTGMYGYT

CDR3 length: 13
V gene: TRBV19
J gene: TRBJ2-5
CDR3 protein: ASSIGTGYQETQY

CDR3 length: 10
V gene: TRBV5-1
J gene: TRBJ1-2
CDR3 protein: ASSPTDDGYT

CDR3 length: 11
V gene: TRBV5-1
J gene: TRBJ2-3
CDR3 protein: ASGRGGEDTQY

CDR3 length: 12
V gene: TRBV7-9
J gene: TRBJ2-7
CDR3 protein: ASSETGGAYEQY

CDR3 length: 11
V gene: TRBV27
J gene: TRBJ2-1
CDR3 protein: ASSLSQVDEQF

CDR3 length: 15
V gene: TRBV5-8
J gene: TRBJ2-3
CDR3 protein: ASSFRNPPWGADTQY

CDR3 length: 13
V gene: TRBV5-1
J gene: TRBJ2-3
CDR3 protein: ASSLQRRVTDTQY

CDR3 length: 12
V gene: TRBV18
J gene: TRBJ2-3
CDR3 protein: ASSPRQITDTQY

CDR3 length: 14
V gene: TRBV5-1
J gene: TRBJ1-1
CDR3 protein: ASSLAGGRTNTEAF

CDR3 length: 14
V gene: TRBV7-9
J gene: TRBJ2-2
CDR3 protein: ASSRPQGPKAGELF

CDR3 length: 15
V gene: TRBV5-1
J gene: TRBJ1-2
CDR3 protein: ASSQSEEGMFNYGYT

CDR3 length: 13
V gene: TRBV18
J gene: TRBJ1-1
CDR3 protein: ASSVSTGYNTEAF

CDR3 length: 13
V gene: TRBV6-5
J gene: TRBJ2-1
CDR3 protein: ASRHLVTGGNEQF

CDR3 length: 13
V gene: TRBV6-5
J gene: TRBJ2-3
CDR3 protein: ASRPGGQGAYTQY

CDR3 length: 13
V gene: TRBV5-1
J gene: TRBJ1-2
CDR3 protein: ASSPVGGRDYGYT

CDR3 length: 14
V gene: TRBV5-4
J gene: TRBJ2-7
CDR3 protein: ASSSGLAISSYEQY

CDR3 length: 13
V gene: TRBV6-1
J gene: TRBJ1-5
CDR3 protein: ASSESGHSNQPQH

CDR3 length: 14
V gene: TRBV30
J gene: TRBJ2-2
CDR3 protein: AWIGEGTPNTGELF

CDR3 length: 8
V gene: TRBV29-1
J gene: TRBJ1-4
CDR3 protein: SVGEGKLF

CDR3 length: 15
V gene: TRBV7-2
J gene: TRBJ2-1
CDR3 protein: ASSLVIMGQGRNEQF

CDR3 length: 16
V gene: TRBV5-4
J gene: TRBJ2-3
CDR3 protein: ASSLPSGRYGGTDTQY

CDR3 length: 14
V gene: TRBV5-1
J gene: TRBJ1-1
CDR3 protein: ASSSGGAGGNTEAF

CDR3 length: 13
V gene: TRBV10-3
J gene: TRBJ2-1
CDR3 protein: AISTGTGFYNEQF

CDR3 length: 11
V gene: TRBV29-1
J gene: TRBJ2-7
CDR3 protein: SVSGGSRFEQY

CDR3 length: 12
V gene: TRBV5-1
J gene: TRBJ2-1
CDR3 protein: ASKREGPYNEQF

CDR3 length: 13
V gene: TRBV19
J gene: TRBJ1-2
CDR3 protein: ASSIFQGTMSGYT

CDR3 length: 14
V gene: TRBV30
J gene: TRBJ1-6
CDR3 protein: AWSFPGTGDHSPLH

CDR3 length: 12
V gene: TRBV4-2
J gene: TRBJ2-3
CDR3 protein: ASSQPGLSDTQY

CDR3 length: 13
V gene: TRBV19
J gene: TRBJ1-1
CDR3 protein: ASSIGRGMNTEAF

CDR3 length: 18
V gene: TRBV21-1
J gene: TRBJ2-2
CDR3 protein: ASTVGTGYRREGRAGELF

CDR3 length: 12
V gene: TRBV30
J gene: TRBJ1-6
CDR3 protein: AWTRNRGDSPLH

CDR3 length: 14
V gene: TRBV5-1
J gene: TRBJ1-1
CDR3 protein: ASSLGAGGSRTEAF

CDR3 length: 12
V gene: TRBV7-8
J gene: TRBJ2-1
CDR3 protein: ASSFRDSYNEQF

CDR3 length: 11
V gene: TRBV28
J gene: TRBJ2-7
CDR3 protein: ASTRQGPYEQY

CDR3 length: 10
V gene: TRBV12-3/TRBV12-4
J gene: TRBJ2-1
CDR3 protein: ASSGIYNEQF

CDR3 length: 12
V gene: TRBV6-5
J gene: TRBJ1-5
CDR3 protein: ASSSRRTNQPQH

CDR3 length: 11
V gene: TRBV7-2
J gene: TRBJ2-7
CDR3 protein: ASSGQGGYEQY

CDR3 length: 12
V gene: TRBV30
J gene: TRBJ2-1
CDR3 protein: AWSDDRGGDEQF

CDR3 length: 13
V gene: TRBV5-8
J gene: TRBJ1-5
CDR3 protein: ASSHGQGSNQPQH